This TCR beta chain is drawn from a study of blood T cell repertoires in COVID-19. This clone was observed once. With 1 base removed from V and 0 bases from J, the gap between germline ends came to 28 bases. The germline V gene encodes CDR1 LGHNA and CDR2 YSLEER. The CDR3 length is 22 residues. Profiled with immunoSEQ multiplex PCR; TCRdb holds only in-frame clones, not every one. The sample holds almost 200,000 clones; around 79% are singletons and the top ten take roughly 5.6%. Source material: peripheral blood. The chain is built from TRBV4-3 and TRBJ1-3, with TRBD1 as a possible D gene (5 bases). This receptor was obtained from a woman aged 40 to 50 with COVID-19, enrolled during active disease. For the CDR3, the DNA is TGCGCCAGCAGCCAAGGAGTTGGAGGGGCCGGCGCGGTGACAAACTCTGGAAACACCATATATTTT. Its protein product is CASSQGVGGAGAVTNSGNTIYF.